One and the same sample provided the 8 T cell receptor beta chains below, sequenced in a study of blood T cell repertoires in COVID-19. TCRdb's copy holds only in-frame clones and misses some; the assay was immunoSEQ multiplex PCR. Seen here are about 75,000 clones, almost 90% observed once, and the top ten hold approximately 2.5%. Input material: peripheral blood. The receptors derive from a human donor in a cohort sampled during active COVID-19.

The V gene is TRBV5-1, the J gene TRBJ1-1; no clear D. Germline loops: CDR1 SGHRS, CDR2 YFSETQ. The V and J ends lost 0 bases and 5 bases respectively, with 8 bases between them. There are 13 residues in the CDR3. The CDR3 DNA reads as TGCGCCAGCAGCTTGGGGGGAGGAACTGAAGCTTTCTTT. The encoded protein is CASSLGGGTEAFF.

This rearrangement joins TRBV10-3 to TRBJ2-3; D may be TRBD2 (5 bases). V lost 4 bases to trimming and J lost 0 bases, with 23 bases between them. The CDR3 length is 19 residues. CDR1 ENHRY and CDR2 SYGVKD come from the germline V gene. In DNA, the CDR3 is TGTGCCATCAGTGCCACACCAAGACTCCCCCGGGGTAGCACAGATACGCAGTATTTT. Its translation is CAISATPRLPRGSTDTQYF.

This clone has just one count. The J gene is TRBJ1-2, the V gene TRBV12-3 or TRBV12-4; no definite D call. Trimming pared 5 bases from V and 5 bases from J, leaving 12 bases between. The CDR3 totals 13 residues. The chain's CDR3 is CASSLDGGYGYTF. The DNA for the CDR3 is TGTGCCAGCAGTCTCGACGGAGGGTATGGCTACACCTTC.

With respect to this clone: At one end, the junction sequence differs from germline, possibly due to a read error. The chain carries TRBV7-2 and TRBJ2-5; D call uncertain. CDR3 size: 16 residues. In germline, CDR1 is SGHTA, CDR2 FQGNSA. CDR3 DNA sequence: TGTGCCAGCAGCTCCCTCTTTTCACGGGTAAAAGAGGCCCAGTACTTC. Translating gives CASSSLFSRVKEAQYF.

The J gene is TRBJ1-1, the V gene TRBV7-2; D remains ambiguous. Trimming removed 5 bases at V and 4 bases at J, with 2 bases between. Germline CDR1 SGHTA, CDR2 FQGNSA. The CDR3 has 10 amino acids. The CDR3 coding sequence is TGTGCCAGCAGCCTCACTGAAGCTTTCTTT. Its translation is CASSLTEAFF.

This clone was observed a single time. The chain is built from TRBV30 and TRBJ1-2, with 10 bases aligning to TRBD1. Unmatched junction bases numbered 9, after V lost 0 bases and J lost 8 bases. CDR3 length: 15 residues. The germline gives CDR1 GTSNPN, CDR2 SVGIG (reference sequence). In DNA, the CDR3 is TGTGCCTGGAGTGTAACCCTGGGACAGGGGTTCGGCTACACCTTC. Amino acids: CAWSVTLGQGFGYTF.

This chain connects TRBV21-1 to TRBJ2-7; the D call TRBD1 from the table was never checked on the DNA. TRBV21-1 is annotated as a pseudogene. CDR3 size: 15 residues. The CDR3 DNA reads TGTGCCAGCAGCATAGGACAGGGGAGAACCTACGAGCAGTACTTC. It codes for CASSIGQGRTYEQYF.

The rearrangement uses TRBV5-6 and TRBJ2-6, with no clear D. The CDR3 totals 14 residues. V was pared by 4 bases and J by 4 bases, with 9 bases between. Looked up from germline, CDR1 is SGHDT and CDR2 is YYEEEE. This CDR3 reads CASSPVAGANVLTF. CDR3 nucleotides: TGTGCCAGCAGCCCAGTCGCCGGGGCCAACGTCCTGACTTTC.